The 19 T cell receptor beta chains below all came from one sample that was sequenced in a study of spatial heterogeneity in lung cancer. Time point defined: blood at routine non-recurrence follow-up after resection. TCRdb itself ran the 5' RACE reads through MiXCR, one entry per CDR3 protein. The profile covers under 150,000 distinct CDR3 sequences, with about a tenth appearing a single time and roughly 26% taken by the ten largest. The sequenced sample was PBMCs, obtained at follow-up. All receptors come from a female donor with early-stage non-small cell lung cancer.

This clonotype was observed a few times. The rearrangement uses TRBV3-1 and TRBJ1-1; D is unresolved. The CDR3 has 16 residues. The V gene's germline CDR1 is LGHDT and CDR2 YNNKEL (reference sequence). Trimming removed 1 base from V and 0 bases from J, with 12 bases in between. CDR3 sequence reads: CASSQVPGIMNTEAFF. CDR3 in DNA: TGTGCCAGCAGCCAAGTTCCGGGCATTATGAACACTGAAGCTTTCTTT.

The chain joins TRBV7-3 to TRBJ2-2, with a tentative D call TRBD1 (6 bases). Trimming cost V 3 bases and J 4 bases, with 9 bases left between them. The V gene's germline CDR1 is SGHTA and CDR2 FQGTGA. The CDR3 spans 14 residues. The CDR3 protein is CASSFRRGTGELFF. The CDR3, as DNA: TGTGCCAGCAGCTTTCGCAGGGGCACCGGGGAGCTGTTTTTT.

The chain has TRBV2 and TRBJ1-4; the D gene is possibly TRBD1 (6 bases). The germline gives CDR1 SNHLY, CDR2 FYNNEI. This CDR3 comprises 14 residues. Trimming took off 6 bases at V and 5 bases at J, with 13 bases between the two ends. The CDR3, as DNA: TGTGCCAGCAGCGCGGGGGCCCCGAATGAAAAACTGTTTTTT. It codes for CASSAGAPNEKLFF. Full variable domain (outside the CDR3, taken from reference TRBV2 and TRBJ1-4): EPEVTQTPSHQVTQMGQEVILRCVPISNHLYFYWYRQILGQKVEFLVSFYNNEISEKSEIFDDQFSVERPDGSNFTLKIRSTKLEDSAMYFCASSAGAPNEKLFFGSGTQLSVL.

The V call is TRBV18, the J call TRBJ2-5, with 7 bases fitting TRBD2. Germline assignment: CDR1 KGHSH and CDR2 LQKENI. The J segment lost 4 bases and the V segment lost 0 bases, leaving 5 bases of the junction unmatched. CDR3 length: 15 residues. The DNA for the CDR3 is TGTGCCAGCTCACCACCGGGCGGGAGACTAGAGACCCAGTACTTC. Translated, it gives CASSPPGGRLETQYF.

This clonotype was observed a handful of times. The CDR3 sequence is CASSLTGTSLAKNIQYF. The CDR3 DNA is TGTGCCAGCAGCCTAACGGGGACTTCCCTAGCCAAAAACATTCAGTACTTC. This sequence joins TRBV3-1 and TRBJ2-4, with a weak D call TRBD2 (6 bases). The CDR3 has 17 amino acids. Per germline, CDR1 LGHDT and CDR2 YNNKEL (reference sequence). V dropped 4 bases and J dropped 0 bases, with 16 bases sitting between them.

The chain joins TRBV6-2 or TRBV6-3 to TRBJ2-5, with D perhaps TRBD2 (5 bases). V was pared by 0 bases and J by 2 bases, with 16 bases between. The CDR3 extends over 17 amino acids. Germline lookup yields CDR1 MNHEY and CDR2 SVGEGT. In nucleotides, the CDR3 is TGTGCCAGCAGTTACTCGACAAGACTACAGTTTCAAGAGACCCAGTACTTC. Its translation: CASSYSTRLQFQETQYF.

CDR3 coding DNA: TGTGCCAGCAGCATGATGGGACAATCCTACAATGAGCAGTTCTTC. Translating gives CASSMMGQSYNEQFF. V usage is TRBV11-3 and J usage is TRBJ2-1, with D possibly TRBD1 on 6 matching bases. This CDR3 is 15 amino acids long. The V end lost 5 bases, the J end lost 1 base, and 12 bases lay between the germline ends. Germline CDR1 reads SGHNT; CDR2 reads YENEEA. Combining the CDR3 with reference TRBV11-3 and TRBJ2-1 gives the whole variable domain EAGVVQSPRYKIIEKKQPVAFWCNPISGHNTLYWYLQNLGQGPELLIRYENEEAVDDSQLPKDRFSAERLKGVDSTLKIQPAELGDSAVYLCASSMMGQSYNEQFFGPGTRLTVL.

This clonotype was observed many times. This chain joins TRBV20-1 and TRBJ1-1; TRBD1 matches 10 bases. The J segment lost 4 bases and the V segment lost 6 bases, leaving 5 bases of the junction unmatched. Per the germline V gene, CDR1 is DFQATT and CDR2 is SNEGSKA (reference sequence). The CDR3 runs to 13 residues. The CDR3, as DNA: TGCAGTGCGCCAAGACAGGGGGCCACTGAAGCTTTCTTT. This gives the protein CSAPRQGATEAFF.

The chain is built from TRBV3-1 and TRBJ1-5; no definite D call. The V gene's germline CDR1 is LGHDT and CDR2 YNNKEL (reference sequence). The germline V and J ends were trimmed by 4 bases and 9 bases, with 16 bases remaining between them. This CDR3 contains 14 residues. CDR3 sequence: CASSPPGGRGPQHF. The CDR3 DNA sequence: TGTGCCAGCAGCCCACCCGGAGGGCGGGGGCCCCAGCATTTT.

The chain recombines TRBV27 with TRBJ1-2; a possible D gene is TRBD1 (5 bases). From germline, CDR1 is MNHEY and CDR2 SMNVEV (reference sequence). The CDR3 consists of 14 residues. V lost 6 bases and J 8 bases, leaving 19 bases between the germline ends. The CDR3 here is CASSKDSTFGGYTF. The CDR3, as DNA: TGTGCCAGCAGCAAAGACAGTACTTTCGGCGGCTACACCTTC.

The sample holds a few counts of this clonotype. The gene calls are TRBV6-5 and TRBJ2-2; TRBD2 matches at 8 bases. The V and J ends lost 0 bases and 3 bases, in that order; junction bases with no gene match: 6. Germline V gives CDR1 MNHEY, CDR2 SVGAGI. This CDR3 comprises 17 residues. In DNA, the CDR3 is TGTGCCAGCAGTTACTCCACCGGGACTAGTCACACCGGGGAGCTGTTTTTT. It yields the protein CASSYSTGTSHTGELFF.

The chain joins TRBV7-8 to TRBJ1-5; D is ambiguous. The V gene's germline CDR1 is SGHVS and CDR2 FQNEAQ. Trimming pared 3 bases from V and 6 bases from J, leaving 15 bases between. The CDR3 totals 15 residues. The CDR3 protein is CASSFALGFGQPQHF. CDR3 DNA: TGTGCCAGCAGCTTTGCCCTGGGTTTCGGTCAGCCCCAGCATTTT. The full variable domain, completed using reference TRBV7-8 and TRBJ1-5, is GAGVSQSPRYKVAKRGQDVALRCDPISGHVSLFWYQQALGQGPEFLTYFQNEAQLDKSGLPSDRFFAERPEGSVSTLKIQRTQQEDSAVYLCASSFALGFGQPQHFGDGTRLSIL.

This chain uses TRBV12-3 or TRBV12-4 with TRBJ1-1; D call uncertain. V was cut by 0 bases and J by 8 bases, with 10 bases left in between. The CDR3 covers 13 residues. The CDR3 DNA reads TGTGCCAGCAGTTTAGCCAGTTTGGCAGAAGCTTTCTTT. Amino acid sequence: CASSLASLAEAFF.

This clonotype was observed a few times. The rearrangement uses TRBV10-2 and TRBJ2-7, with 9 bases matching TRBD1. The CDR3 is 14 residues long. The V and J ends lost 6 bases and 2 bases, in that order; junction bases with no gene match: 5. The germline CDR1 and CDR2 sequences are WSHSY and SAAADI. As DNA, the CDR3 is TGCGCCAGCAGAGGGACAGGGTCCACCTACGAGCAGTACTTC. It encodes CASRGTGSTYEQYF.

CDR3 coding DNA: TGTGCCAGCAGCTTAGGGGCGGGCGGGGAGACCCAGTACTTC. It codes for CASSLGAGGETQYF. The J gene is TRBJ2-5, the V gene TRBV7-2; possible D gene TRBD2, 5 bases. The CDR3 has 14 amino acids. Trimming took off 1 base at V and 5 bases at J, with 11 bases between the two ends. Germline V gene lookup returns CDR1 SGHTA and CDR2 FQGNSA.

The sample holds many counts of this clonotype. This rearrangement joins TRBV6-1 to TRBJ2-7; D gene ambiguous. CDR1 MNHNS and CDR2 SASEGT come from the germline V gene. The CDR3 has 13 residues. V lost 0 bases and J lost 6, with 9 bases in between. DNA for the CDR3: TGTGCCAGCAGTGAAGCTTCGAGGAGCGAGCAGTACTTC. Translation gives CASSEASRSEQYF.

This clonotype was seen a few times. This chain joins TRBV28 and TRBJ1-1; the match to TRBD1 covers 7 bases. There are 14 residues in the CDR3. The germline V gene has CDR1 MDHEN and CDR2 SYDVKM. Trimming cost V 5 bases and J 1 base; bases outside gene matches: 4. The CDR3 DNA follows: TGTGCCAGCAGTCCGGACAGGCCGAACACTGAAGCTTTCTTT. It encodes CASSPDRPNTEAFF. Filled out from reference TRBV28 and TRBJ1-1, the complete variable domain reads DVKVTQSSRYLVKRTGEKVFLECVQDMDHENMFWYRQDPGLGLRLIYFSYDVKMKEKGDIPEGYSVSREKKERFSLILESASTNQTSMYLCASSPDRPNTEAFFGQGTRLTVV.

The chain couples TRBV27 to TRBJ2-3, with TRBD2 identical over 9 bases. Germline V gene lookup returns CDR1 MNHEY and CDR2 SMNVEV (reference sequence). V gave up 1 base and J gave up 2 bases; unmatched junction bases: 13. The CDR3 is made up of 19 amino acids. CDR3 bases: TGTGCCAGCAGTTTATTTGGCCCCTGGGCTAGCGGGGACACAGATACGCAGTATTTT. Protein sequence: CASSLFGPWASGDTDTQYF.

This clonotype was counted at least ten times. The V gene is TRBV7-8, the J gene TRBJ1-1, with D perhaps TRBD1 (6 bases). Per germline, CDR1 SGHVS and CDR2 FQNEAQ. The V and J ends lost 7 bases and 2 bases respectively, with 17 bases between them. The CDR3 totals 15 residues. CDR3 region: CASTLVVTGNTEAFF. The CDR3 nucleotides are TGTGCCAGCACCCTGGTAGTGACAGGAAACACTGAAGCTTTCTTT.